A selection of T cell receptor beta chains follows, all from one sample in a study of T cell repertoires in cytomegalovirus infection. TCRdb itself ran the reads through MiXCR, one entry per CDR3 protein. This sample has roughly 500,000 distinct CDR3 sequences, with roughly a third found just once. Their specific antigens are unknown. This sample comprised cultured PBMCs, obtained from culture after CMV antigen stimulation. Every receptor here comes from a human donor in good health (CMV status not recorded). Some clones in this sample may be carry-over from other donors' samples. The CDR3 runs from the conserved cysteine through the conserved F or W. A D gene is named only where the DNA matches it firmly. Some rows have no size entry. The others give once, few or many, or a class for an expanded clone.

>TRBJ2-5|TRBV2|NA|NA
CASSGTAGETQYF
TGTGCCAGCAGTGGGACAGCCGGGGAGACCCAGTACTTC
>TRBJ2-6|TRBV12-3/TRBV12-4|NA|few
CASSRSPSGANVLTF
TGTGCCAGCAGCCGGAGCCCCTCTGGGGCCAACGTCCTGACTTTC
>TRBJ1-5|TRBV27|TRBD1|NA
CASSSQGAGNQPQHF
TGTGCCAGCAGTTCTCAGGGGGCGGGCAATCAGCCCCAGCATTTT
>TRBJ2-2|TRBV7-2|NA|NA
CASSLVSAGELFF
TGTGCCAGCAGCTTAGTCTCCGCCGGGGAGCTGTTTTTT
>TRBJ2-1|TRBV9|TRBD2|NA
CASSPPGLAGGRANEQFF
TGTGCCAGCAGCCCCCCGGGACTAGCGGGAGGGCGAGCCAATGAGCAGTTCTTC
>TRBJ2-7|TRBV11-3|TRBD1|NA
CASSAGTVTEQYF
TGTGCCAGCAGCGCCGGGACAGTGACCGAGCAGTACTTC
>TRBJ2-3|TRBV12-3/TRBV12-4|TRBD2|NA
CASSRLAGVDIDTQYF
TGTGCCAGCAGCCGCCTAGCGGGAGTTGACATAGATACGCAGTATTTT
>TRBJ2-3|TRBV12-3/TRBV12-4|NA|few
CASSLGPGSTDTQYF
TGTGCCAGCAGTTTAGGTCCGGGGAGCACAGATACGCAGTATTTT
>TRBJ1-1|TRBV7-9|NA|NA
CASSLAKMNTEAFF
TGTGCCAGCAGCTTAGCGAAGATGAACACTGAAGCTTTCTTT
>TRBJ1-1|TRBV6-6|TRBD1|NA
CASSGTAGLTEAFF
TGTGCCAGCAGTGGGACAGCGGGGCTCACTGAAGCTTTCTTT
>TRBJ1-3|TRBV15|TRBD1|NA
CATSRGDRVSGNTIYF
TGTGCCACCAGCAGGGGCGACAGGGTCTCTGGAAACACCATATATTTT
>TRBJ2-1|TRBV6-2/TRBV6-3|NA|few
CASSGSKLNEQFF
TGTGCCAGCAGCGGGAGTAAATTGAATGAGCAGTTCTTC
>TRBJ2-1|TRBV4-1|NA|many
CASSPPLGNEQFF
TGCGCCAGCAGCCCTCCTCTGGGAAATGAGCAGTTCTTC
>TRBJ2-1|TRBV19|NA|NA
CASSISAYNEQFF
TGTGCCAGTAGTATTTCCGCTTACAATGAGCAGTTCTTC
>TRBJ1-6|TRBV11-2|NA|few
CASSSMSNSPLHF
TGTGCCAGCAGCTCGATGTCTAATTCACCCCTCCACTTT
>TRBJ2-2|TRBV7-2|TRBD1|many
CASSPGQVNTGELFF
TGTGCCAGCAGCCCCGGACAGGTGAACACCGGGGAGCTGTTTTTT
>TRBJ1-6|TRBV19|TRBD1|NA
CASSDRGPAVENSPLHF
TGTGCCAGTTCCGACAGGGGCCCCGCGGTTGAGAATTCACCCCTCCACTTT
>TRBJ2-7|TRBV6-5|NA|NA
CASSYSRAGAGYEQYF
TGTGCCAGCAGTTACTCGAGGGCAGGGGCTGGGTACGAGCAGTACTTC
>TRBJ2-7|TRBV14|NA|NA
CASSASSSYEQYF
TGTGCCAGCTCGGCCTCGAGCTCCTACGAGCAGTACTTC
>TRBJ1-6|TRBV11-2|NA|NA
CASSLVEGEWSPLHF
TGTGCCAGCAGCTTAGTTGAGGGGGAATGGTCACCCCTCCACTTT
>TRBJ2-2|TRBV7-8|NA|many
CASSLAVTSVGELFF
TGTGCCAGCAGCTTAGCCGTAACTAGTGTCGGGGAGCTGTTTTTT
>TRBJ1-3|TRBV6-1|NA|many
CASSERQRSGNTIYF
TGTGCCAGCAGTGAGAGACAGCGCTCTGGAAACACCATATATTTT
>TRBJ2-7|TRBV7-2|NA|few
CASSFGQSLYYEQYF
TGTGCCAGCAGCTTCGGACAGAGCCTTTACTACGAGCAGTACTTC
>TRBJ2-1|TRBV9|TRBD2|NA
CASSGSGGGEEQFF
TGTGCCAGCAGCGGGAGTGGGGGAGGGGAGGAGCAGTTCTTC
>TRBJ2-1|TRBV7-8|TRBD2|many
CASSSLRGLAGGNEQFF
TGTGCCAGCAGCTCCCTTCGCGGACTAGCGGGAGGCAATGAGCAGTTCTTC
>TRBJ2-3|TRBV28|NA|NA
CASSFNRASTDTQYF
TGTGCCAGCAGTTTTAACAGAGCTAGCACAGATACGCAGTATTTT
>TRBJ1-1|TRBV6-1|NA|NA
CASSEVPNTEAFF
TGTGCCAGCAGTGAAGTTCCGAACACTGAAGCTTTCTTT